This T cell receptor beta chain was identified during a study of type 1 and type 2 diabetes patients. Whole-study findings and limits: Groups were not age- or gender-matched, which may bias interpretation. Between type 2 diabetes and control samples, V and J usage averaged approximately 0.97 correlation.

Amplification started from genomic DNA. The TCR beta CDR3 region was amplified using 30 forward and 13 reverse primers. Each CDR3 protein is one row after TCRdb ran MiXCR on the multiplex PCR reads. This sample has more than 250,000 distinct CDR3 sequences, with around 47% found just once. Diabetic patients met standard criteria for type 1 or type 2 diabetes. Each participant gave about 10 milliliters of peripheral blood. The V and J ends lost 5 bases and 1 base respectively, with 8 bases between them. The CDR3 covers 13 residues. CDR1 is SGHVS and CDR2 is FQNEAQ in the germline V gene. This clonotype occurred a few times. Its antigen is unknown.

The TCR originated in a young man with type 2 diabetes. Sequencing was performed on peripheral blood mononuclear cells (PBMCs). This chain connects TRBV7-8 to TRBJ1-1; the D is unclear. As DNA, the CDR3 is TGTGCCAGCAGCCAATTAGAGAACACTGAAGCTTTCTTT. Translated, it gives CASSQLENTEAFF.